What follows is one T cell receptor beta chain and its context. The sample belongs to a study of blood T cell repertoires in COVID-19. Study-wide context: Acute and convalescent COVID-19 specimens originated in the United States, Italy and Spain. From T cells, B-cell-depleted T cells, or PBMCs came the material, which was cDNA or gDNA.

The V and J ends lost 6 bases and 3 bases respectively, with 14 bases between them. Germline V lookup: CDR1 SNHLY, CDR2 FYNNEI. This CDR3 is 14 amino acids long. The authors' processing: Researchers report that nucleated cell counts were estimated from reference gene primer amplification. TCRdb keeps only in-frame clones here, not all; method: immunoSEQ multiplex PCR. V and J calls and clone size are copied from that table; D and trimming were computed from the DNA. The top ten clones hold roughly 1.2% of a sample with hundreds of thousands of clones, around 90% of them seen once. Material for sequencing was peripheral blood. This TCR derives from a man in his forties or fifties with acute or convalescent COVID-19. The V gene is TRBV2, the J gene TRBJ1-1, with D perhaps matching TRBD1 (5 bases). The CDR3 sequence is CASRKGDFYTEAFF. The CDR3 region has the DNA TGTGCCAGCAGAAAAGGGGACTTTTACACTGAAGCTTTCTTT.